These 8 T cell receptor beta chains originate from one sample sequenced in a study of low-dose radiotherapy and immunotherapy resistance in tumors. As to time point: after trial treatment. Described treatment: LDRT plus nivolumab, ipilimumab, low-dose cyclophosphamide and aspirin (RACIN trial). Covering alpha and beta chains, TRAV- and TRBV-specific primers were used for the first-strand cDNA. TCRs were amplified for 15 to 25 PCR cycles with a constant-region primer and V-primer adapter. TCRdb re-called the reads through MiXCR, storing one row per CDR3 protein. Of under 70,000 distinct CDR3 sequences in the sample, about 25% are singletons; the top ten hold 6.5% to 8%. The sequencing used PBMCs, collected after low-dose radiotherapy plus immunotherapy. The receptors were gathered from a male donor with prostate cancer.

This clonotype has a count of ten or more. The genes are TRBV5-1 and TRBJ2-5, with TRBD2 matching 10 bases. Germline V gene lookup returns CDR1 SGHRS and CDR2 YFSETQ. This CDR3 is built from 16 residues. V lost 0 bases, J lost 5 bases, and 7 bases stayed unmatched. CDR3 bases: TGCGCCAGCAGCTTGGCAGCGGGGGGGTCTCGGGAGACCCAGTACTTC. Translating it yields CASSLAAGGSRETQYF.

Many counts were recorded for this clonotype. Here the CDR3 DNA reads TGTGCCAGCAGCCCGGGAGACACCCAGCATTTT. This sequence encodes CASSPGDTQHF. The chain recombines TRBV7-9 with TRBJ1-5, with no clear D. The CDR3 runs to 11 residues. Germline V gene sequence: CDR1 SEHNR, CDR2 FQNEAQ (reference sequence). The V end lost 5 bases, the J end lost 11 bases, and 10 bases lay between the germline ends.

This clonotype was picked up many times. The gene calls are TRBV5-1 and TRBJ1-3; D is unclear. V gave up 0 bases and J gave up 2 bases, with 15 bases separating them. The CDR3 contains 17 residues. Germline CDR1 reads SGHRS; CDR2 reads YFSETQ. CDR3 residues: CASSLVPWLGTGNTIYF. Here the CDR3 DNA reads TGCGCCAGCAGCTTGGTACCTTGGTTAGGGACTGGAAACACCATATATTTT.

This clonotype was counted at least ten times. The gene calls are TRBV2 and TRBJ2-7, with a weak D call TRBD1 (5 bases). Germline CDR1 is SNHLY and CDR2 is FYNNEI. Trimming pared 5 bases from V and 6 bases from J, leaving 14 bases between. This CDR3 is 13 amino acids long. The CDR3 here is CASSRQFGAEQYF. The DNA of the CDR3 is TGTGCCAGCAGTCGACAGTTCGGCGCCGAGCAGTACTTC.

About this clonotype: A read error is the likely source, as a far larger clone sits one nucleotide away. The chain employs TRBV6-6 and TRBJ2-7; 11 bases fit TRBD2. Germline CDR1 is MNHNY and CDR2 is SVGAGI (reference sequence). The CDR3 sequence is 14 residues long. Trimming at V came to 6 bases and at J to 7 bases, leaving 8 bases not matched to a gene. The CDR3 bases are TGTGCCAGCAGCAATAGCGGGGGGGTATATGAGCAGTACTTC. Translation gives CASSNSGGVYEQYF.

The chain combines TRBV4-2 with TRBJ1-5; D perhaps matches TRBD1 (5 bases). The length of the CDR3 is 21 residues. Trimming pared 0 bases from V and 2 bases from J, leaving 26 bases between. Germline-derived CDR1 and CDR2 are LGHNA and YNFKEQ. CDR3 sequence: CASSQDGRAIPGVGGNQPQHF. In DNA form, the CDR3 reads TGTGCCAGCAGCCAAGATGGGCGAGCAATACCGGGGGTCGGAGGCAATCAGCCCCAGCATTTT.

About this clonotype itself: The limits of the CDR3 on the DNA are not certain, so only TCRdb's listed CDR3 is given. The rearrangement uses TRBV6-1 and TRBJ1-2; the table's D call, TRBD1, has no DNA check behind it. The CDR3 has 23 amino acids, counting both end residues. Germline values: CDR1 MNHNS, CDR2 SASEGT. The CDR3 here is CASSERGALREQFFGPGGYGYTF.

This clonotype was detected ten times or more. The chain recombines TRBV19 with TRBJ2-7; D might be TRBD1 (6 bases). This CDR3 comprises 13 residues. The V end was cut by 1 base, the J end by 3 bases, with 7 bases between. From germline, CDR1 is LNHDA and CDR2 SQIVND (reference sequence). CDR3: CASSIGQVYEQYF. CDR3 DNA: TGTGCCAGTAGTATAGGACAGGTCTACGAGCAGTACTTC.